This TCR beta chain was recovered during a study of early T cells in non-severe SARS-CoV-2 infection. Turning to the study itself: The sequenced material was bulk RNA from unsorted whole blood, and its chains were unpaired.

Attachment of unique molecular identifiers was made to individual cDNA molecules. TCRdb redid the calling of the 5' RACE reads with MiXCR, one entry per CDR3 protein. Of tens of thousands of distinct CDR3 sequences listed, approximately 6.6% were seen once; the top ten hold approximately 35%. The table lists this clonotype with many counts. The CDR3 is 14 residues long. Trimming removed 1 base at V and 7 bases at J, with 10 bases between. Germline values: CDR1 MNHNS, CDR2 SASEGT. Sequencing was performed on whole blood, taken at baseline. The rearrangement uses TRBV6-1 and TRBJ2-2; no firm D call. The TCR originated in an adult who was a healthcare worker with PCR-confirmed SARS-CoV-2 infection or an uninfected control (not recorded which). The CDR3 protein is CASSEGRLRGELFF. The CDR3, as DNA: TGTGCCAGCAGTGAAGGCCGGCTTCGCGGGGAGCTGTTTTTT.